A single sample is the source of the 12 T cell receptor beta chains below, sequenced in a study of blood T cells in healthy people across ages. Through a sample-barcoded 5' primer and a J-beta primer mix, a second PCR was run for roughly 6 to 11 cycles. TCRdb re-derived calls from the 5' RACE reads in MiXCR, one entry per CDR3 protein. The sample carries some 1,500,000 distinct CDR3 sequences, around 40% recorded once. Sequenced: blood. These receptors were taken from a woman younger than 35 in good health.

The CDR3 sequence: CASSELRGSSSPLHF. CDR3 DNA: TGTGCCAGCAGTGAACTGCGGGGGTCTAGTTCACCCCTCCACTTT. The genes are TRBV6-1 and TRBJ1-6; maybe TRBD1 (5 bases). The germline gives CDR1 MNHNS, CDR2 SASEGT. The CDR3 runs 15 residues. Trimming removed 2 bases from V and 9 bases from J, with 14 bases in between.

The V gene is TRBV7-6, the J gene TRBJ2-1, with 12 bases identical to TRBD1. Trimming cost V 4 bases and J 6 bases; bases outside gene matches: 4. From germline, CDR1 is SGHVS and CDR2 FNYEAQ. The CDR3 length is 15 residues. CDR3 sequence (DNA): TGTGCCAGCAGCTCGGGACAGGGGGCGGTCAATGAGCAGTTCTTC. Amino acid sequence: CASSSGQGAVNEQFF.

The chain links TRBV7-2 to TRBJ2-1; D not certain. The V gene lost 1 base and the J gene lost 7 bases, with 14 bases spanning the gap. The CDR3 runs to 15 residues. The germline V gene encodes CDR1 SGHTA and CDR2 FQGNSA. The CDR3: CASSLVARHGNEQFF. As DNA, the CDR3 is TGTGCCAGCAGCTTAGTAGCACGCCACGGGAATGAGCAGTTCTTC.

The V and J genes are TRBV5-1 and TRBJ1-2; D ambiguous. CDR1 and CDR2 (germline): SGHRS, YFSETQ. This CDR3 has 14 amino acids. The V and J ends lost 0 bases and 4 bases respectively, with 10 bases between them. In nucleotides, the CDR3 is TGCGCCAGCAGCTTGGCGGGTGTTACCTATGGCTACACCTTC. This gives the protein CASSLAGVTYGYTF.

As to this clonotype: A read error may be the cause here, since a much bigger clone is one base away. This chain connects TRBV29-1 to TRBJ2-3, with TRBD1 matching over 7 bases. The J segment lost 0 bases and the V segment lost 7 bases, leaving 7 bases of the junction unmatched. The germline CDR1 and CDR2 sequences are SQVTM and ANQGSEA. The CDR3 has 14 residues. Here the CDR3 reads CSAGQELSTDTQYF. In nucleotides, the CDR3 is TGCAGCGCCGGACAGGAGTTGAGCACAGATACGCAGTATTTT.

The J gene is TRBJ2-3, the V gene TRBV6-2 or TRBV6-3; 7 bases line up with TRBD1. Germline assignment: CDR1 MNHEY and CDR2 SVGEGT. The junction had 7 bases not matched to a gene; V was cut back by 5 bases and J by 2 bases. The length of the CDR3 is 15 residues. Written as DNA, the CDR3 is TGTGCCAGCAGTATCTGGACAGGAGCCACAGATACGCAGTATTTT. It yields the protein CASSIWTGATDTQYF.

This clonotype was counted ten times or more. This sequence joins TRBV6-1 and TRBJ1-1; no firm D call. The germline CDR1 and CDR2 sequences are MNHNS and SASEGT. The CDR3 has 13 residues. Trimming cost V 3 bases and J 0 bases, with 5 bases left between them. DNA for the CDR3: TGTGCCAGCAGTGACAGCATGAACACTGAAGCTTTCTTT. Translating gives CASSDSMNTEAFF.

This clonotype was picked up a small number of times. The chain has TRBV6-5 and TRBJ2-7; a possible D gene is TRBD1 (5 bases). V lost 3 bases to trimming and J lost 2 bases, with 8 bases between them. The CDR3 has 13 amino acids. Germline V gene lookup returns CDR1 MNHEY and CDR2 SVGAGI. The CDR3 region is CASSYDSTYEQYF. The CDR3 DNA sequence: TGTGCCAGCAGTTATGACAGTACCTACGAGCAGTACTTC.

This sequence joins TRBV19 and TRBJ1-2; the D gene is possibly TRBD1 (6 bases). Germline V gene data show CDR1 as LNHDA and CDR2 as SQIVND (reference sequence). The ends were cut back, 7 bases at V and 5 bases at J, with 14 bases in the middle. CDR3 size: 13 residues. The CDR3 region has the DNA TGTGCCAGTACCCCTCTCAGGGGATATGGCTACACCTTC. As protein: CASTPLRGYGYTF.

CDR3: CASSGRGANSPLHF. In DNA, the CDR3 is TGTGCCAGCAGTGGCAGGGGGGCTAATTCACCCCTCCACTTT. The genes are TRBV6-5 and TRBJ1-6; 7 nucleotides align to TRBD1. The V gene end was trimmed by 5 bases and the J gene end by 6 bases; junction bases not matched to a gene: 4. This CDR3 comprises 14 residues. Germline loops: CDR1 MNHEY, CDR2 SVGAGI.

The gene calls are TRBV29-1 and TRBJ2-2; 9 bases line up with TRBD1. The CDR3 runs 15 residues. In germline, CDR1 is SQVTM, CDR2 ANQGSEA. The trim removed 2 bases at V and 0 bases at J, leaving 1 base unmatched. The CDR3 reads CSVERQGANTGELFF. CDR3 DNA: TGCAGCGTTGAACGACAGGGGGCGAACACCGGGGAGCTGTTTTTT.

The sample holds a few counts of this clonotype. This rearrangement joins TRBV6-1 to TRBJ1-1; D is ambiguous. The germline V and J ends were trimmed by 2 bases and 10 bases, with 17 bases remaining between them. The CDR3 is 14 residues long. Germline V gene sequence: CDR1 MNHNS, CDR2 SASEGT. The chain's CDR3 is CASSEKARVGVAFF. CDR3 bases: TGTGCCAGCAGTGAAAAGGCAAGAGTTGGGGTAGCTTTCTTT.